These T cell receptor beta chains were read from a single sample in a study of shared clonotypes between healthy human individuals. Clones were sequenced by immunoSEQ multiplex PCR, and TCRdb holds only the in-frame ones, with some missing. The table includes millions of clones, 95% detected once. The sequencing sample was made of naive CD4+ T cells sorted from blood. These receptors were obtained from a man between 18 and 35 years old in good health. The CDR3 runs from the conserved cysteine through the conserved F or W. Each record gives: clone size, J gene, V gene, D gene, CDR3 protein, CDR3 DNA. A D gene is named only where the DNA matches it firmly. The size entry is marked missing in some rows and otherwise reads once, few, many or a size class.

once | TRBJ2-1 | TRBV2 | TRBD1 | CASSPNQKQGEQFF | TGTGCCAGCAGCCCAAATCAGAAACAGGGGGAGCAGTTCTTC
once | TRBJ2-3 | TRBV7-2 | NA | CASSPPPVTDTQYF | TGTGCCAGCAGCCCCCCCCCAGTCACAGATACGCAGTATTTT
NA | TRBJ2-6 | TRBV2 | NA | CASSESGAGANVLTF | TGTGCCAGCAGCGAGTCGGGGGCTGGGGCCAACGTCCTGACTTTC
NA | TRBJ2-5 | TRBV6-5 | TRBD2 | CASRPGLAAETQYF | TGTGCCAGCAGACCTGGACTAGCGGCAGAGACCCAGTACTTC
NA | TRBJ1-2 | TRBV7-2 | NA | CASSLGWQDYGYTF | TGTGCCAGCAGCTTAGGATGGCAAGACTATGGCTACACCTTC
NA | TRBJ2-5 | TRBV2 | NA | CASSEGQAGGEKYF | TGTGCCAGCAGTGAAGGCCAAGCGGGTGGGGAGAAGTACTTC
NA | TRBJ1-1 | TRBV28 | TRBD1 | CASSSQGAGGTEAFF | TGTGCCAGCAGTTCCCAGGGGGCGGGAGGCACTGAAGCTTTCTTT
NA | TRBJ2-2 | TRBV5-1 | NA | CASSLNPTTGELFF | TGCGCCAGCAGCTTGAACCCGACAACCGGGGAGCTGTTTTTT
NA | TRBJ1-1 | TRBV30 | NA | CAWGPGGTFTEAFF | TGTGCCTGGGGCCCCGGGGGGACTTTCACTGAAGCTTTCTTT
NA | TRBJ2-1 | TRBV9 | TRBD2 | CASSATSGASYNEQFF | TGTGCCAGCAGCGCGACTAGCGGGGCCTCCTACAATGAGCAGTTCTTC
once | TRBJ1-3 | TRBV6-6 | TRBD1 | CASSRGTALGNTIYF | TGTGCCAGCAGCCGCGGGACAGCTCTGGGAAACACCATATATTTT
NA | TRBJ2-7 | TRBV5-4 | TRBD2 | CASSSGTSGNYEQYF | TGTGCCAGCAGCTCCGGGACTAGCGGGAACTACGAGCAGTACTTC
NA | TRBJ2-7 | TRBV19 | NA | CASSAAGVGEQYF | TGTGCCAGTAGTGCGGCAGGGGTAGGGGAGCAGTACTTC
NA | TRBJ2-1 | TRBV7-9 | NA | CASTSRGPSEQFF | TGTGCCAGCACCTCGCGAGGGCCAAGTGAGCAGTTCTTC
NA | TRBJ2-7 | TRBV28 | NA | CASSLRYEQYF | TGTGCCAGCAGTTTGCGATACGAGCAGTACTTC
NA | TRBJ2-2 | TRBV7-2 | TRBD1 | CASSLRGQGLAGELFF | TGTGCCAGCAGCTTGCGGGGACAGGGGTTGGCCGGGGAGCTGTTTTTT
NA | TRBJ1-6 | TRBV6-5 | TRBD1 | CASRLGTENSPLHF | TGTGCCAGCAGACTCGGGACAGAGAATTCACCCCTCCACTTT
NA | TRBJ2-7 | TRBV5-5 | NA | CASSSTGTSSYEQYF | TGTGCCAGCAGCTCAACCGGGACATCTTCTTACGAGCAGTACTTC
once | TRBJ2-7 | TRBV11-2 | NA | CASSLILGSGTYEQYF | TGTGCCAGCAGCTTAATTCTGGGCAGCGGGACATACGAGCAGTACTTC
once | TRBJ2-2 | TRBV18 | NA | CASSPETNTGELFF | TGTGCCAGCTCACCAGAAACAAACACCGGGGAGCTGTTTTTT
NA | TRBJ2-4 | TRBV28 | NA | CASVSDAKNIQYF | TGTGCCAGCGTGAGTGACGCCAAAAACATTCAGTACTTC
NA | TRBJ2-1 | TRBV10-3 | NA | CAISERENSHEQFF | TGTGCCATCAGTGAGAGGGAGAATAGCCATGAGCAGTTCTTC
NA | TRBJ1-6 | TRBV28 | NA | CASIPPGAPTSPLHF | TGTGCCAGCATCCCACCCGGGGCACCCACATCACCCCTCCACTTT
NA | TRBJ2-3 | TRBV6-1 | NA | CASSEALAGFTQYF | TGTGCCAGCAGTGAAGCGCTCGCCGGTTTTACGCAGTATTTT
NA | TRBJ2-5 | TRBV18 | NA | CASSPSGETQYF | TGTGCCAGCTCCCCCTCCGGAGAGACCCAGTACTTC
NA | TRBJ2-1 | TRBV30 | TRBD1 | CAWGPGGSYNEQFF | TGTGCCTGGGGTCCAGGGGGCTCCTACAATGAGCAGTTCTTC
NA | TRBJ1-1 | TRBV5-4 | NA | CASSQGHTEAFF | TGTGCCAGCAGCCAGGGACACACTGAAGCTTTCTTT
NA | TRBJ2-7 | TRBV11-3 | NA | CASARDLSSYEQYF | TGTGCCAGCGCACGGGATTTGAGCTCCTACGAGCAGTACTTC
once | TRBJ2-7 | TRBV11-2 | NA | CASSLDRSLRSSREQYF | TGTGCCAGCAGCTTAGATCGGAGCTTACGCAGCAGTCGCGAGCAGTACTTC
NA | TRBJ2-1 | TRBV5-4 | NA | CASRMSGNNEQFF | TGTGCCAGCAGAATGAGCGGTAACAATGAGCAGTTCTTC
NA | TRBJ2-1 | TRBV2 | NA | CASIAGISYNEQFF | TGTGCCAGCATTGCGGGAATCTCCTACAATGAGCAGTTCTTC
NA | TRBJ1-5 | TRBV7-8 | NA | CASSLAYPYSNQPQHF | TGTGCCAGCAGCTTAGCGTACCCTTATAGCAATCAGCCCCAGCATTTT
once | TRBJ2-7 | TRBV2 | NA | CASRSFGEQYF | TGTGCCAGCAGATCCTTTGGGGAGCAGTACTTC
NA | TRBJ2-7 | TRBV5-4 | TRBD1 | CASSWTGEYEQYF | TGTGCCAGCAGCTGGACAGGGGAGTACGAGCAGTACTTC
NA | TRBJ2-1 | TRBV7-9 | NA | CASSQTGAYNNEQFF | TGTGCCAGCAGTCAAACTGGGGCTTATAACAATGAGCAGTTCTTC
once | TRBJ1-2 | TRBV14 | TRBD1 | CASSQAGTGFYGYTF | TGTGCCAGCAGCCAAGCCGGGACAGGCTTCTATGGCTACACCTTC
NA | TRBJ1-5 | TRBV30 | NA | CAWTGMGGNQPQHF | TGTGCCTGGACAGGGATGGGGGGCAATCAGCCCCAGCATTTT
NA | TRBJ2-7 | TRBV5-1 | TRBD1 | CASSLDRGESEQYF | TGCGCCAGCAGCTTGGACAGGGGGGAAAGCGAGCAGTACTTC